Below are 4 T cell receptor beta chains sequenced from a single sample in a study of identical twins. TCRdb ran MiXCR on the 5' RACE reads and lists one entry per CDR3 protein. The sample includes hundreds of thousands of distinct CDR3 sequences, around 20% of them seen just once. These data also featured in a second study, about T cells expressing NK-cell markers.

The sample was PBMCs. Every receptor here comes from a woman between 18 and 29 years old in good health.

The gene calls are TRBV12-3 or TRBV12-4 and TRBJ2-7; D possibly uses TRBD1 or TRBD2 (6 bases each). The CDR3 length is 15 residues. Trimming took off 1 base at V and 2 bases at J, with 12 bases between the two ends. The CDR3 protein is CASSLGQGTPYEQYF. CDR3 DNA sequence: TGTGCCAGCAGTTTAGGCCAGGGGACTCCCTACGAGCAGTACTTC.

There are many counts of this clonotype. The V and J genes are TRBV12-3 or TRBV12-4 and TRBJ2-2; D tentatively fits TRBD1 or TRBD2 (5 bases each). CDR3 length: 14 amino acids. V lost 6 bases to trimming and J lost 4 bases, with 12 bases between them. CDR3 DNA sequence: TGTGCCAGCAGCCTCGGGACCACCACCGGGGAGCTGTTTTTT. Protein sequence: CASSLGTTTGELFF.

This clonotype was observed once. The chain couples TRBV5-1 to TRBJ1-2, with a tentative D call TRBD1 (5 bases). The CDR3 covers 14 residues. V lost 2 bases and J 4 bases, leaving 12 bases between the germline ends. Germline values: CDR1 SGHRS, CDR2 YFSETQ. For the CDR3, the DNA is TGCGCCAGCAGCTTATTAACAGGCCTCTATGGCTACACCTTC. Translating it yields CASSLLTGLYGYTF.

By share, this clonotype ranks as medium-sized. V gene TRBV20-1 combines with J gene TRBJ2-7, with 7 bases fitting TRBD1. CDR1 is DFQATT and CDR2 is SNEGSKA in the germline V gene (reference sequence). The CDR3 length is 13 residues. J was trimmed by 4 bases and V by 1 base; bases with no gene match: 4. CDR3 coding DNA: TGCAGTGCTAGAGGGGACAGTGATTACGAGCAGTACTTC. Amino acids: CSARGDSDYEQYF.